Sequencing of this T cell receptor (beta chain) was carried out in a study of T cell responses to AZD1222 COVID-19 vaccine. General study points: Spike was spanned by vaccine-associated CD4 TCRs, with dominance at 160-218 and 743-854. Only six or seven AZD1222 recipients were seropositive at baseline.

Assay: immunoSEQ multiplex PCR; the TCRdb copy retains only in-frame clones and omits some. The sample has 150,000 or so clones, 88% seen once. This CDR3 contains 16 residues. CDR1 is ENHRY and CDR2 is SYGVKD in the germline V gene. V shed 0 bases and J 1 base; nucleotides not matched to a gene: 3. As concerns this clone: Its antigen is still unknown.

The rearrangement uses TRBV10-3 and TRBJ2-3; 8 bases are shared with TRBD1. Here the sequenced sample was peripheral blood, taken on day 0 of MenACWY control vaccination. This sequence was found in an adult in good health. The CDR3 is CAISESETGGTDTQYF. The CDR3 bases are TGTGCCATCAGTGAGTCTGAGACAGGGGGCACAGATACGCAGTATTTT.